Listed below are T cell receptor beta chains from one sample, sequenced in a study of T cell responses to AZD1222 COVID-19 vaccine. Data came from immunoSEQ multiplex PCR; TCRdb stores just in-frame clones and leaves some out. Here the sample spans fewer than 120,000 clones, over 90% being singletons. The sample was peripheral blood, taken 28 days after the second AZD1222 dose. The receptor set was obtained from an adult who received the AZD1222 COVID-19 vaccine. The CDR3 runs from the conserved cysteine through the conserved F or W. A D gene is named only where the DNA matches it firmly. Only part of the rows carry a size: once, few, many, or a class if the clone is expanded.

-,13,-,TRBJ1-3,TRBV19,TGTGCCAGTAGTATAGATCCAGGAAACACCATATATTTT,CASSIDPGNTIYF
-,15,-,TRBJ2-4,TRBV21-1,TGTGCCAGCGGCAGGGGGCCCTCCCTAAAAAACATTCAGTACTTC,CASGRGPSLKNIQYF
TRBD1,14,once,TRBJ2-7,TRBV5-1,TGCGCCAGCAGCTTACAGGGGGCGAATGGCGAGCAGTACTTC,CASSLQGANGEQYF
-,13,-,TRBJ1-1,TRBV5-4,TGTGCCAGCAGCTCCGACAGTTTCACTGAAGCTTTCTTT,CASSSDSFTEAFF
-,14,-,TRBJ2-3,TRBV2,TGTGCCAGCAGTGTGTTGGGTAGCACAGATACGCAGTATTTT,CASSVLGSTDTQYF
-,16,-,TRBJ2-2,TRBV4-2,TGTGCCAGCAGCCAAGCGGACCTGAGGGGCACCGGGGAGCTGTTTTTT,CASSQADLRGTGELFF
-,16,-,TRBJ1-2,TRBV13,TGTGCCAGCAGCTTAGCCAGGTTGCTCAATAGCTATGGCTACACCTTC,CASSLARLLNSYGYTF
-,14,-,TRBJ1-5,TRBV2,TGTGCCAGCAGTGAACTTGAACAGGGACAGCCCCAGCATTTT,CASSELEQGQPQHF
-,14,-,TRBJ1-5,TRBV19,TGTGCCAGTAGTATATTCCAGGGGAGTCAGCCCCAGCATTTT,CASSIFQGSQPQHF
TRBD2,15,-,TRBJ2-2,TRBV6-5,TGTGCCAGCGCGATACTAGCGGGAGTCACCGGGGAGCTGTTTTTT,CASAILAGVTGELFF
TRBD2,15,-,TRBJ2-1,TRBV5-1,TGCGCCAGCAGCCGGCTATGGAGCGGGGGCCGTGAGCAGTTCTTC,CASSRLWSGGREQFF
-,15,-,TRBJ1-5,TRBV12-5,TGTGCTAGTGCCCGGGGGGGGACGGGCAATCAGCCCCAGCATTTT,CASARGGTGNQPQHF
-,13,-,TRBJ1-1,TRBV6-5,TGTGCCAGCAGTCGAACAGTCGACACTGAAGCTTTCTTT,CASSRTVDTEAFF
-,15,-,TRBJ2-7,TRBV3-1/TRBV3-2,TGTGCCAGCAGTCCGATCGGTGGAGGAACCTACGAGCAGTACTTC,CASSPIGGGTYEQYF
TRBD2,15,-,TRBJ2-7,TRBV19,TGTGCCAGTAGTATAGCGCTAGCGGGAGTGTACGAGCAGTACTTC,CASSIALAGVYEQYF
-,15,-,TRBJ1-4,TRBV5-4,TGTGCCAGCAGCCGTGATCAGGGCGGGAGAGAAAAACTGTTTTTT,CASSRDQGGREKLFF
-,13,once,TRBJ2-4,TRBV12-3/TRBV12-4,TGTGCCAGCAGTCAGGGGGGGGAAAACATTCAGTACTTC,CASSQGGENIQYF
-,18,-,TRBJ1-6,TRBV5-1,TGCGCCAGCAGCTTGAGAAGGCAGGGAGGGACCTATAATTCACCCCTCCACTTT,CASSLRRQGGTYNSPLHF
-,15,-,TRBJ1-1,TRBV28,TGTGCCAGCCTCGGGCCAGGCGGTGTGAACACTGAAGCTTTCTTT,CASLGPGGVNTEAFF
-,14,-,TRBJ2-2,TRBV19,TGTGCCAGTAGTGTGGGACCAAACACCGGGGAGCTGTTTTTT,CASSVGPNTGELFF
-,18,-,TRBJ1-2,TRBV19,TGTGCCAGTAGTATAGTCATCTTGAGGACCGGAGCTAACTATGGCTACACCTTC,CASSIVILRTGANYGYTF
TRBD1,14,-,TRBJ1-1,TRBV9,TGTGCCAGCAGCGCTCGGACAGGGACCACTGAAGCTTTCTTT,CASSARTGTTEAFF
-,14,-,TRBJ2-7,TRBV19,TGTGCCAGTAGTATGGCCTCCCGATCCTACGAGCAGTACTTC,CASSMASRSYEQYF
-,15,-,TRBJ2-7,TRBV27,TGTGCCAGCAGTCCCAGACAGCTCTCCCCCTACGAGCAGTACTTC,CASSPRQLSPYEQYF
-,15,-,TRBJ1-2,TRBV3-1/TRBV3-2,TGTGCCAGCAGCCAAGCCACGGGGATATACTATGGCTACACCTTC,CASSQATGIYYGYTF
TRBD1,16,-,TRBJ2-1,TRBV10-1,TGCGCCAGCAGCGAATCCGGGACAGGGGCCTACAATGAGCAGTTCTTC,CASSESGTGAYNEQFF
-,13,few,TRBJ2-5,TRBV7-2,TGTGCCAGCAGCTTAGATCTAGGAGAGACCCAGTACTTC,CASSLDLGETQYF
-,18,-,TRBJ2-1,TRBV28,TGTGCCAGCAGTTCCCCCAGGGGGAAAGCGGGATCCTACAATGAGCAGTTCTTC,CASSSPRGKAGSYNEQFF
TRBD1,13,-,TRBJ1-1,TRBV29-1,TGCAGCGCCTGGACAGGGAGGGAGACTGAAGCTTTCTTT,CSAWTGRETEAFF
TRBD1,13,-,TRBJ1-2,TRBV28,TGTGCCAGCAGTCCGGACAGGGGGAATGGCTACACCTTC,CASSPDRGNGYTF
TRBD2,19,-,TRBJ2-7,TRBV7-9,TGTGCCAGCAGCTTAGCGCGTAATAGCGGGAGGGCCACTTCCTACGAGCAGTACTTC,CASSLARNSGRATSYEQYF
-,13,-,TRBJ1-5,TRBV20-1,TGCAGTGCTAGTCATTGGGAGAATCAGCCCCAGCATTTT,CSASHWENQPQHF
TRBD1,13,-,TRBJ1-5,TRBV5-6,TGTGCCAGCAGCTATACAGGGGCCCAGCCCCAGCATTTT,CASSYTGAQPQHF
-,13,-,TRBJ2-5,TRBV4-1,TGCGCCAGCAGTCCGGACCCTCAAGAGACCCAGTACTTC,CASSPDPQETQYF
-,17,-,TRBJ1-2,TRBV3-1/TRBV3-2,TGTGCCAGCAGCCAAGATTCGCCCGGGGGGACTAACTATGGCTACACCTTC,CASSQDSPGGTNYGYTF
-,15,-,TRBJ1-6,TRBV9,TGTGCCAGCAGCGTAGAACAGACGCTGAATTCACCCCTCCACTTT,CASSVEQTLNSPLHF
TRBD1,16,-,TRBJ1-2,TRBV19,TGTGCCAGTAATCACTTAGGGGACAGGGGGATCGGCGGCTACACCTTC,CASNHLGDRGIGGYTF
TRBD1,16,-,TRBJ1-1,TRBV5-1,TGCGCCAGCAGCTTACAGGGGTCGATAGGGAACACTGAAGCTTTCTTT,CASSLQGSIGNTEAFF
TRBD1,14,-,TRBJ2-7,TRBV10-1,TGCGCCAGCAGTGAGTCGGACAGGTACTACGAGCAGTACTTC,CASSESDRYYEQYF
TRBD1,14,-,TRBJ1-4,TRBV27,TGTGCCAGCGGGCCGACAGGGGAACTCGAAAAACTGTTTTTT,CASGPTGELEKLFF
TRBD2,15,-,TRBJ2-1,TRBV6-5,TGTGCCAGCAGTTATCGGACTAGCTCCTACAATGAGCAGTTCTTC,CASSYRTSSYNEQFF
TRBD1,15,once,TRBJ2-2,TRBV6-5,TGTGCCAGCAGGGGGGACAGACGGAACACCGGGGAGCTGTTTTTT,CASRGDRRNTGELFF
-,13,-,TRBJ1-1,TRBV6-1,TGTGCCAGCAGTGAAGTCATGAACACTGAAGCTTTCTTT,CASSEVMNTEAFF
TRBD2,16,-,TRBJ2-1,TRBV4-1,TGCGCCAGCAGTCTCATCCGACTAGCGGGCTTCAATGAGCAGTTCTTC,CASSLIRLAGFNEQFF
TRBD2,16,-,TRBJ2-2,TRBV7-7,TGTGCCAGCAGCTTAGAAGCGCGGGGGGGCACCGGGGAGCTGTTTTTT,CASSLEARGGTGELFF
-,14,-,TRBJ2-2,TRBV7-2,TGTGCCATCTCCCGGGGACAAAACACCGGGGAGCTGTTTTTT,CAISRGQNTGELFF